Below, 13 T cell receptor beta chains from the same sample are listed, as sequenced in a study of cytomegalovirus exposure and HLA in healthy donors. With 60 Vbeta and 13 Jbeta primers, the PCR was carried out. Data came from immunoSEQ multiplex PCR; TCRdb stores just in-frame clones and leaves some out. The data hold approximately 210,000 clones, with around 84% observed a single time. The source material was PBMCs. The receptors were sampled from a woman aged 18-29 years in good health and CMV-seronegative.

The chain couples TRBV2 to TRBJ2-3, with TRBD2 identical over 7 bases. The CDR3 is 16 residues long. Germline V lookup: CDR1 SNHLY, CDR2 FYNNEI. The V gene end was trimmed by 5 bases and the J gene end by 2 bases; junction bases not matched to a gene: 10. As DNA, the CDR3 is TGTGCCAGCAGTTCCCTTGGGGGGGGTTCCACAGATACGCAGTATTTT. It specifies CASSSLGGGSTDTQYF.

V usage is TRBV5-1 and J usage is TRBJ1-1; D may be TRBD1 (5 bases). Germline CDR1 reads SGHRS; CDR2 reads YFSETQ. The CDR3 is made up of 13 amino acids. V lost 3 bases to trimming and J lost 4 bases, with 10 bases between them. In nucleotides, the CDR3 is TGCGCCAGCAGCTCCGGGGGTAGCACTGAAGCTTTCTTT. Encoded protein: CASSSGGSTEAFF. The variable domain in full, with the rest retrieved from reference TRBV5-1 and TRBJ1-1, is KAGVTQTPRYLIKTRGQQVTLSCSPISGHRSVSWYQQTPGQGLQFLFEYFSETQRNKGNFPGRFSGRQFSNSRSEMNVSTLELGDSALYLCASSSGGSTEAFFGQGTRLTVV.

The table lists this clone with a few counts. The chain uses TRBV4-3 and TRBJ1-1; the D is unclear. Trimming removed 4 bases from V and 4 bases from J, with 10 bases in between. Germline assignment: CDR1 LGHNA and CDR2 YSLEER. This CDR3 is 13 amino acids long. CDR3 sequence: CASSRGLFTEAFF. In DNA, the CDR3 is TGCGCCAGCAGCCGAGGCCTGTTCACTGAAGCTTTCTTT.

The rearrangement joins TRBV4-2 to TRBJ1-2, with 7 positions matching TRBD1. Germline trimming cut 8 bases from V and 0 bases from J; bases unmatched to any gene: 12. The CDR3 runs to 16 residues. The germline gives CDR1 LGHNA, CDR2 YNFKEQ. CDR3 amino acids: CASWGTQGESNYGYTF. CDR3 nucleotide sequence: TGTGCCAGCTGGGGGACCCAGGGGGAATCTAACTATGGCTACACCTTC.

The genes are TRBV19 and TRBJ2-5; no firm D call. V was cut by 3 bases and J by 0 bases, with 5 bases left in between. This CDR3 contains 13 residues. The germline V gene has CDR1 LNHDA and CDR2 SQIVND (reference sequence). The CDR3 sequence is CASSMSYQETQYF. The CDR3 nucleotides read TGTGCCAGTAGTATGAGCTACCAAGAGACCCAGTACTTC.

The chain couples TRBV11-3 to TRBJ2-1; the D gene is possibly TRBD1 (5 bases). CDR3 size: 13 residues. Trimming shortened V by 2 bases and J by 5 bases, and 7 bases separated the two germline ends. The germline gives CDR1 SGHNT, CDR2 YENEEA. This chain's CDR3 is CASSLRRDNEQFF. Here the CDR3 DNA reads TGTGCCAGCAGCTTACGCAGGGACAATGAGCAGTTCTTC.

The count of this clone is one. V is TRBV9 and J is TRBJ2-5, with a possible D match to TRBD1 (5 bases). There are 13 residues in the CDR3. Trimming cost V 0 bases and J 2 bases, with 5 bases left between them. CDR1 is SGDLS, CDR2 YYNGEE, per germline. The DNA for the CDR3 is TGTGCCAGCAGCGTAGACAGGCAAGAGACCCAGTACTTC. Protein: CASSVDRQETQYF.

The rearrangement joins TRBV19 to TRBJ2-2, with a possible D match to TRBD2 (6 bases). Trimming pared 1 base from V and 6 bases from J, leaving 12 bases between. CDR1 LNHDA and CDR2 SQIVND come from the germline V gene (reference sequence). This CDR3 is built from 15 residues. CDR3 in amino acids: CASSIGGGGAGELFF. In DNA form, the CDR3 reads TGTGCCAGTAGTATAGGAGGAGGAGGGGCCGGGGAGCTGTTTTTT.

The V and J genes are TRBV5-4 and TRBJ2-7, with 7 bases aligning to TRBD1. J was trimmed by 2 bases and V by 2 bases; bases with no gene match: 7. CDR1 SGHNT and CDR2 YYREEE come from the germline V gene (reference sequence). The CDR3 runs to 15 residues. CDR3 nucleotide sequence: TGTGCCAGCAGCTTCCACAGGGGTGGGCCCTACGAGCAGTACTTC. Its protein product is CASSFHRGGPYEQYF.

The rearrangement joins TRBV5-5 to TRBJ1-6, with D unresolved. The CDR3 runs to 17 residues. CDR1 and CDR2 from the germline V gene are SGHKS and YYEKEE (reference sequence). The V end lost 2 bases, the J end lost 3 bases, and 15 bases lay between the germline ends. The CDR3 nucleotides are TGTGCCAGCAGCTTTGATGGTAGGGAGGGCTATAATTCACCCCTCCACTTT. Translated, it gives CASSFDGREGYNSPLHF.

The V gene is TRBV28, the J gene TRBJ2-7; possibly TRBD1 for D (5 bases). Germline V lookup: CDR1 MDHEN, CDR2 SYDVKM. V shed 8 bases and J shed 5 bases, with 13 bases lying between them. The CDR3 is 12 amino acids. Here the CDR3 DNA reads TGTGCCAGCTCCGTCGCGACAGACGAGCAGTACTTC. This gives the protein CASSVATDEQYF.

The chain is built from TRBV9 and TRBJ2-1, with 7 bases lining up with TRBD1. The CDR3 extends over 14 amino acids. V shed 3 bases, J shed 4 bases, and the junction held 4 bases outside the gene matches. Germline values: CDR1 SGDLS, CDR2 YYNGEE. The CDR3 sequence is CASSAGTEYNEQFF. CDR3 coding DNA: TGTGCCAGCAGCGCCGGGACAGAGTACAATGAGCAGTTCTTC.

This chain joins TRBV5-1 and TRBJ2-7, with TRBD1 matching 7 bases. The CDR3 extends over 16 amino acids. CDR1 and CDR2 (germline): SGHRS, YFSETQ. Trimming cost V 5 bases and J 1 base; bases outside gene matches: 12. The CDR3 protein is CASSPTGQVPSYEQYF. CDR3 sequence (DNA): TGCGCCAGCAGTCCTACCGGACAGGTCCCTTCCTACGAGCAGTACTTC.